The clone carrying this T cell receptor (beta chain) came up many times. What it binds is unknown. CDR1 and CDR2 from the germline V gene are SQVTM and ANQGSEA. This CDR3 contains 13 residues. J gave up 5 bases and V 7 bases, and 5 bases lay outside the gene matches. This specimen comes from a study of Graves' ophthalmopathy and Graves' hyperthyroidism. Study background: Before any treatment, peripheral blood was taken at the initial diagnosis. Study findings and constraints: Classification of ophthalmopathy versus stable hyperthyroidism by a 13-signature model yielded around 91% sensitivity and around 77% specificity.

As the template, RNA transcripts were used to amplify TCR beta CDR3 regions. The library came from an HTBI-primed first-round RT-PCR and a second-round multiplex PCR. TCRdb independently ran MiXCR on the multiplex PCR reads; one entry per CDR3 protein. The table shows 210,000 or so distinct CDR3 sequences, with roughly 29% occurring only once. The chain employs TRBV29-1 and TRBJ2-5; 12 bases map to TRBD1. The sequenced sample consisted of peripheral blood. This receptor was taken from a man aged 45-65 years with Graves' ophthalmopathy. The CDR3 nucleotides are TGCAGCGGGGGGACAGGGGGCACGGAGACCCAGTACTTC. Protein sequence: CSGGTGGTETQYF.